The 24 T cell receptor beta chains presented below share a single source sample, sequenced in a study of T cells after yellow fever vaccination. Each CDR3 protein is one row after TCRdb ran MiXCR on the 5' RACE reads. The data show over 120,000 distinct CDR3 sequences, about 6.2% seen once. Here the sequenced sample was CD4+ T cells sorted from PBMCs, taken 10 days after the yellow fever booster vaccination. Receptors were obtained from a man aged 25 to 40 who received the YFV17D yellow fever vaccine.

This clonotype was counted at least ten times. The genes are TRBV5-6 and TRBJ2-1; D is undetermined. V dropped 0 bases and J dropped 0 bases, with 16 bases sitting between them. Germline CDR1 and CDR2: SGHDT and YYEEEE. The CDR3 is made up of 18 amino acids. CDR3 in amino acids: CASSLEAPPRSSYNEQFF. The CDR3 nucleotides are TGTGCCAGCAGCTTGGAGGCCCCTCCGAGGAGCTCCTACAATGAGCAGTTCTTC. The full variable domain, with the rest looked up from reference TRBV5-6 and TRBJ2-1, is DAGVTQSPTHLIKTRGQQVTLRCSPKSGHDTVSWYQQALGQGPQFIFQYYEEEERQRGNFPDRFSGHQFPNYSSELNVNALLLGDSALYLCASSLEAPPRSSYNEQFFGPGTRLTVL.

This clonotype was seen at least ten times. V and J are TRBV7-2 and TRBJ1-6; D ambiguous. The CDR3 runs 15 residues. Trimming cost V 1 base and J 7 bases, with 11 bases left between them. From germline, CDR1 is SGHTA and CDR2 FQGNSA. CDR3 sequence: CASSLVFFGNSPLHF. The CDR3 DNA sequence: TGTGCCAGCAGCTTAGTTTTTTTTGGGAATTCACCCCTCCACTTT. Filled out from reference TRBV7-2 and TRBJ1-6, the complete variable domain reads GAGVSQSPSNKVTEKGKDVELRCDPISGHTALYWYRQSLGQGLEFLIYFQGNSAPDKSGLPSDRFSAERTGGSVSTLTIQRTQQEDSAVYLCASSLVFFGNSPLHFGNGTRLTVT.

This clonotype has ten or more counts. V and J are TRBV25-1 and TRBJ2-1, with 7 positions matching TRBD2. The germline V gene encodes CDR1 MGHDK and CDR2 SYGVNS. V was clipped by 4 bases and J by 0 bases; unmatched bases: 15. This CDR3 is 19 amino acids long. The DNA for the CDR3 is TGTGCCAGCAGTGGATTTGCAGCGGGAAGAGTGAGCTCCTACAATGAGCAGTTCTTC. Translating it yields CASSGFAAGRVSSYNEQFF.

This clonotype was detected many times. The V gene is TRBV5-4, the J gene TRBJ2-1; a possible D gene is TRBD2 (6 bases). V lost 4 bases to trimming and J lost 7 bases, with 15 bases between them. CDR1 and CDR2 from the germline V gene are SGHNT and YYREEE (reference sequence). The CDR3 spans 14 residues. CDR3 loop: CASSATSSYNEQFF. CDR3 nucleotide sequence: TGTGCCAGCAGCGCGACTAGTTCATATAATGAGCAGTTCTTC.

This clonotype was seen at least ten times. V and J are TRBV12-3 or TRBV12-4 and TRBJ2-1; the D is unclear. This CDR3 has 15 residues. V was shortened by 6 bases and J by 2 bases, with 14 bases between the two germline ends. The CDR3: CASRPTVHPYNEQFF. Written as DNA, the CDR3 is TGTGCCAGCAGGCCTACTGTACACCCCTACAATGAGCAGTTCTTC.

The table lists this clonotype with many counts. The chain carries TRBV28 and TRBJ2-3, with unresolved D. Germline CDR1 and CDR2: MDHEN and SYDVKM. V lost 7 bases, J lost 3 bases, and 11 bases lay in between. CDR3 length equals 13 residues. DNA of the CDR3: TGTGCCAGCAAATATGGCCCTACAGATACGCAGTATTTT. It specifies CASKYGPTDTQYF.

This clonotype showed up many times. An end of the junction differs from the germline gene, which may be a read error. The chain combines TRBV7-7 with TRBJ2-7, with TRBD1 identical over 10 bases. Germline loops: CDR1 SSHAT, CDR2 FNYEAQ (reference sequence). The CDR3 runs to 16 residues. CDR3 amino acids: CASSLEAGTGVYEQYF. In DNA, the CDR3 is TGTGCTAGCAGCTTAGAGGCCGGGACAGGGGTTTACGAGCAGTACTTC.

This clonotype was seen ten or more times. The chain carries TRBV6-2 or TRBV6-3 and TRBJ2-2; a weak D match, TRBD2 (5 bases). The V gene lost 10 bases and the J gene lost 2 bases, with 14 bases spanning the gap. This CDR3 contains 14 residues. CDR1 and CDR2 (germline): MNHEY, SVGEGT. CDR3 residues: CATHGDYNTGELFF. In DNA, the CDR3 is TGTGCCACTCATGGCGACTACAACACCGGGGAGCTGTTTTTT.

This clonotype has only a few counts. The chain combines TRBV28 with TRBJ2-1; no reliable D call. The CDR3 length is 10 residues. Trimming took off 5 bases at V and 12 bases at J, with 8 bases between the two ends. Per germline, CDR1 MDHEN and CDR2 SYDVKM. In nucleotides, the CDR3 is TGTGCCAGCAGTCGCGTGGGGCAGTTCTTC. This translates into CASSRVGQFF.

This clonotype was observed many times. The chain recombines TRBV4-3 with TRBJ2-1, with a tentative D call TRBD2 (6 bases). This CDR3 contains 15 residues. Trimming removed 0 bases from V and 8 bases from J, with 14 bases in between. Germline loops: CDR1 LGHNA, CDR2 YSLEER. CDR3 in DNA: TGCGCCAGCAGCCAAGACGGGAGTCGGATCGATGAGCAGTTCTTC. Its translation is CASSQDGSRIDEQFF.

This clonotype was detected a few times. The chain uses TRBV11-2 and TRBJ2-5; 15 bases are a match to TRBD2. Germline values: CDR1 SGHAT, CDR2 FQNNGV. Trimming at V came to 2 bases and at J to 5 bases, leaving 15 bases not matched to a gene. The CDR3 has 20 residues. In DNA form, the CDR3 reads TGTGCCAGCAGCTTACAGCCTGGACTAGCGGGAGGGAGGGGGTCGGAGACCCAGTACTTC. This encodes CASSLQPGLAGGRGSETQYF.

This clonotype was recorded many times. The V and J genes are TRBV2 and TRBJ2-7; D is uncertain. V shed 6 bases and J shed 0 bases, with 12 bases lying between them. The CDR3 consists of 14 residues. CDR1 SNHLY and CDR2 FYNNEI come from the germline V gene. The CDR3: CASRETRLSYEQYF. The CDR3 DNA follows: TGTGCCAGCAGGGAAACAAGGCTCTCCTACGAGCAGTACTTC.

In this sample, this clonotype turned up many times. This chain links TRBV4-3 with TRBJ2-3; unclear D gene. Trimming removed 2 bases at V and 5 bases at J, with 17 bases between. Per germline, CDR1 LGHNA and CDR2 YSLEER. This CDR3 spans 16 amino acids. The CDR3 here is CASSQILLRTRDTQYF. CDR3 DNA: TGCGCCAGCAGCCAAATCCTCCTCAGGACCAGAGATACGCAGTATTTT.

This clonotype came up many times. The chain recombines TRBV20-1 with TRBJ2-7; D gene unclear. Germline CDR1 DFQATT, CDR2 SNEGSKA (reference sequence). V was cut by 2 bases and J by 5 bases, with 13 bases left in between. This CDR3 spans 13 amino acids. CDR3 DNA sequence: TGCAGTGCTAGAAGCCCCCTGGAAGACGAGCAGTACTTC. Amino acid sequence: CSARSPLEDEQYF.

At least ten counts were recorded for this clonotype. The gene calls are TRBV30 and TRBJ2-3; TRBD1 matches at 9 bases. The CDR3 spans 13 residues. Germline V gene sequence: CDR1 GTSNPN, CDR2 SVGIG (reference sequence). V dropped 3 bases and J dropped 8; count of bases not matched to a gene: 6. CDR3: CAWRRGTGTTQYF. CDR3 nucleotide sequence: TGTGCCTGGAGAAGGGGGACAGGGACTACGCAGTATTTT.

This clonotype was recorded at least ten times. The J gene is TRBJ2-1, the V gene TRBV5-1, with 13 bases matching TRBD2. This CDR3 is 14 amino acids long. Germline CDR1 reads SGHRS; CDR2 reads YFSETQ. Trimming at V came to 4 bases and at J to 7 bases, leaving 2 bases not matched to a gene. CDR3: CASSATSGRNEQFF. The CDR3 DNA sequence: TGCGCCAGCAGCGCGACTAGCGGGAGGAATGAGCAGTTCTTC.

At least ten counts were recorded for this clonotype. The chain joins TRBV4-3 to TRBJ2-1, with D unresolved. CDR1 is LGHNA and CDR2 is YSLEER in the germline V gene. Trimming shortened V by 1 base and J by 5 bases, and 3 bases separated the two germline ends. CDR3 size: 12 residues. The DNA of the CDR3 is TGCGCCAGCAGCCAAGGGCACAATGAGCAGTTCTTC. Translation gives CASSQGHNEQFF.

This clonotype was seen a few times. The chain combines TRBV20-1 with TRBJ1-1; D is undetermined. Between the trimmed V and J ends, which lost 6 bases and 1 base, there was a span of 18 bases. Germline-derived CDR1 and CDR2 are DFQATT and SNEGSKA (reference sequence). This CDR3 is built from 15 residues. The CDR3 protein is CSAGDSRRENTEAFF. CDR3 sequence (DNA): TGCAGTGCGGGAGATTCGCGGCGGGAGAACACTGAAGCTTTCTTT.

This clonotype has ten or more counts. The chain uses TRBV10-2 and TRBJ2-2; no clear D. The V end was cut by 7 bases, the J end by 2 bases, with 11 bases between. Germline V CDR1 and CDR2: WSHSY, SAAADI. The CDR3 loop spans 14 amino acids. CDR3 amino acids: CASKGGENTGELFF. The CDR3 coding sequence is TGCGCCAGCAAGGGTGGGGAAAACACCGGGGAGCTGTTTTTT.

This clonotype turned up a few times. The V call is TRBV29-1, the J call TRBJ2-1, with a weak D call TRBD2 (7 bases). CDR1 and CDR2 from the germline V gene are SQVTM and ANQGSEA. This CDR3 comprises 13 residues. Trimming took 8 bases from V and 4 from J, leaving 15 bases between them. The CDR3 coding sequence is TGCAGCTTCGAGGGGGGGGCGTACAATGAGCAGTTCTTC. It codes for CSFEGGAYNEQFF.

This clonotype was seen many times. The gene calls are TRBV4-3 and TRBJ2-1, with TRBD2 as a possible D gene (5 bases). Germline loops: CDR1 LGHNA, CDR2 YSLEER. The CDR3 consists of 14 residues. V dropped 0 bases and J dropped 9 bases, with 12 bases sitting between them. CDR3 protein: CASSQEVASTEQFF. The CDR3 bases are TGCGCCAGCAGCCAAGAAGTCGCTAGCACTGAGCAGTTCTTC.

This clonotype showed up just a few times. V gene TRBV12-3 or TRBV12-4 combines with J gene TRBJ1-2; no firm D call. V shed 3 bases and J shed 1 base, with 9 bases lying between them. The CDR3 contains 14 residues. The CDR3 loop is CASSFGAGNYGYTF. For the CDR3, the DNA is TGTGCCAGCAGTTTTGGCGCGGGTAACTATGGCTACACCTTC.

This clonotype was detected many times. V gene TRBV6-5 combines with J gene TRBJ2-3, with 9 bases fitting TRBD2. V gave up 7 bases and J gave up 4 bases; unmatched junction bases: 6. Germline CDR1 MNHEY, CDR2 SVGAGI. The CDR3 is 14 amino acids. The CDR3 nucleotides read TGTGCCAGCATTATCAGACTAGCGGCAGATACGCAGTATTTT. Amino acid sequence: CASIIRLAADTQYF.

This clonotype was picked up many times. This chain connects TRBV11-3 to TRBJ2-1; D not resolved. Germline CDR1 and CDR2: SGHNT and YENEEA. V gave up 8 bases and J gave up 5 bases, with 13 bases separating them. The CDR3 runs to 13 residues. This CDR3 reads CASCVYRHNEQFF. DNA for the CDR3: TGTGCCAGCTGTGTGTATAGGCACAATGAGCAGTTCTTC.